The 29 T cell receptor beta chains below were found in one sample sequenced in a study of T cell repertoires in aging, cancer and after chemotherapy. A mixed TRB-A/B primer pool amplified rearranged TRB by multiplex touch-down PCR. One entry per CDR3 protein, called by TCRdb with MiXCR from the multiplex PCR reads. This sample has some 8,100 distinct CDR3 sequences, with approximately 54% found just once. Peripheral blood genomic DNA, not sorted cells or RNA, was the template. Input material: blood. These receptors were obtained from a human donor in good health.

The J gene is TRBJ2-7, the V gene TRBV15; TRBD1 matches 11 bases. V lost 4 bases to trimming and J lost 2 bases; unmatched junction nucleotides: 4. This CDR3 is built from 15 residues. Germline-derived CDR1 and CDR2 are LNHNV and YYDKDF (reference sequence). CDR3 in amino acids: CATSKGQGAPYEQYF. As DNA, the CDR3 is TGTGCCACCAGCAAAGGACAGGGGGCACCCTACGAGCAGTACTTC.

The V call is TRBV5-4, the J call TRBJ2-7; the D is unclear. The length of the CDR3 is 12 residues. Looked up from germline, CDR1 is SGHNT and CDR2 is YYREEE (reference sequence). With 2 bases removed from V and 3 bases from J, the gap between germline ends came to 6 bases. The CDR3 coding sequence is TGTGCCAGCAGCTTACATGGCTACGAGCAGTACTTC. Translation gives CASSLHGYEQYF.

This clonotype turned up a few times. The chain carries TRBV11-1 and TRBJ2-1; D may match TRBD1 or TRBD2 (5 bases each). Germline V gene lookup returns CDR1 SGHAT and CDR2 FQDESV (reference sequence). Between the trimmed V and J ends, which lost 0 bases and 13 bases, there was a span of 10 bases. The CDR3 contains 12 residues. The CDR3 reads CASSLARDAQFF. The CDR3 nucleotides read TGTGCCAGCAGCTTAGCTCGGGACGCCCAGTTCTTC.

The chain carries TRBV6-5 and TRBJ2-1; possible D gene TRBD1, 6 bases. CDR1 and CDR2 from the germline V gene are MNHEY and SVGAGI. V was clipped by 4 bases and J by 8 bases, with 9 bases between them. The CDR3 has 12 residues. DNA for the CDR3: TGTGCCAGCAGTTCACAGGGTGATGAGCAGTTCTTC. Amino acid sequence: CASSSQGDEQFF.

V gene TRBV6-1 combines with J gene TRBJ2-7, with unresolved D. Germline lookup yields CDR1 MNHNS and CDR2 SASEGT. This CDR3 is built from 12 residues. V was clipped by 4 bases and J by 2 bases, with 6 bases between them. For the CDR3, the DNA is TGTGCCAGCAGTGCCCTAACCTACGAGCAGTACTTC. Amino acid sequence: CASSALTYEQYF.

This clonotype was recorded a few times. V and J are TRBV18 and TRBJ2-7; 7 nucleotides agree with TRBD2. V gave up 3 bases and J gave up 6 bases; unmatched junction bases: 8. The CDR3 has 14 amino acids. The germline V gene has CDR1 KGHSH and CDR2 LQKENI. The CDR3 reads CASSPSGTTGEQYF. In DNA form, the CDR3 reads TGTGCCAGCTCACCTTCCGGGACTACGGGCGAGCAGTACTTC.

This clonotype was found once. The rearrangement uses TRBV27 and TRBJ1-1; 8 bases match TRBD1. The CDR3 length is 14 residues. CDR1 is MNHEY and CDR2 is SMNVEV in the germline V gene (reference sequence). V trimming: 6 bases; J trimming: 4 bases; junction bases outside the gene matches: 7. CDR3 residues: CASRRTGGGTEAFF. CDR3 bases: TGTGCCAGCAGGCGCACAGGGGGAGGCACTGAAGCTTTCTTT.

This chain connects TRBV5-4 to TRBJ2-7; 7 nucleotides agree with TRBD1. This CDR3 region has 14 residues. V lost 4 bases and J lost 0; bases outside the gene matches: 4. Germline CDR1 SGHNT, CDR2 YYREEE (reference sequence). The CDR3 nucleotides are TGTGCCAGCAGCACCGGGACAGCCTCCTACGAGCAGTACTTC. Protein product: CASSTGTASYEQYF.

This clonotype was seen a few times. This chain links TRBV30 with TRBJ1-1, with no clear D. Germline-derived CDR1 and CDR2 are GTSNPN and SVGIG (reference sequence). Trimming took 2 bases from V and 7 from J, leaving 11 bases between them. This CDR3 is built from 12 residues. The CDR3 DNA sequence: TGTGCCTGGAGTCTACAGCAAGATGAAGCTTTCTTT. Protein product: CAWSLQQDEAFF.

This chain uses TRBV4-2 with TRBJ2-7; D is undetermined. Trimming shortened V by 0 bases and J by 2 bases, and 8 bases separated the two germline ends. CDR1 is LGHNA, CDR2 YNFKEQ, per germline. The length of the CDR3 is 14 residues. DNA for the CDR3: TGTGCCAGCAGCCAAGATGTCATCGCCTACGAGCAGTACTTC. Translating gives CASSQDVIAYEQYF.

This CDR3 reads CAWSVGTSGSQETQYF. The CDR3, as DNA: TGTGCCTGGAGTGTGGGAACTAGCGGGAGTCAAGAGACCCAGTACTTC. The chain recombines TRBV30 with TRBJ2-5; TRBD2 matches 11 bases. In germline, CDR1 is GTSNPN, CDR2 SVGIG (reference sequence). There are 16 residues in the CDR3. V was clipped by 0 bases and J by 2 bases; unmatched bases: 5.

Here the CDR3 DNA reads TGTGCCAGCAGCTTAAGTGGACAGGGCAGTTTCGCCTCCTACGAGCAGTACTTC. It is translated as CASSLSGQGSFASYEQYF. This sequence joins TRBV5-4 and TRBJ2-7; 8 bases are a match to TRBD1. The CDR3 runs 18 residues. The V segment lost 2 bases and the J segment 0 bases; nucleotides outside the gene matches: 13. Germline CDR1 reads SGHNT; CDR2 reads YYREEE (reference sequence).

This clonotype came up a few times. The CDR3 here is CASSSGQGLWEKLFF. CDR3 nucleotides: TGTGCCAGCAGCTCCGGACAGGGGTTATGGGAAAAACTGTTTTTT. This chain connects TRBV5-6 to TRBJ1-4; TRBD1 matches at 9 bases. This CDR3 comprises 15 residues. The V gene's germline CDR1 is SGHDT and CDR2 YYEEEE. V shed 3 bases and J 8 bases; nucleotides not matched to a gene: 8.

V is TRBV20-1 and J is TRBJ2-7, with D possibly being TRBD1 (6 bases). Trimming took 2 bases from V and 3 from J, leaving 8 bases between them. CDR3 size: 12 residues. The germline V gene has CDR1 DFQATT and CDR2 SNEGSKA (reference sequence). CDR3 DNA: TGCAGTGCTAGATACAGGGACTACGAGCAGTACTTC. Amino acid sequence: CSARYRDYEQYF.

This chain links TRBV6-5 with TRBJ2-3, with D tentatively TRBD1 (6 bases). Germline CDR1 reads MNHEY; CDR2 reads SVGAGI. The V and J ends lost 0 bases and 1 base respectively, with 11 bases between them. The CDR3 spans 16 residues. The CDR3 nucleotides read TGTGCCAGCAGTTACTCGTTCGAGGGGGGCACAGATACGCAGTATTTT. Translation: CASSYSFEGGTDTQYF.

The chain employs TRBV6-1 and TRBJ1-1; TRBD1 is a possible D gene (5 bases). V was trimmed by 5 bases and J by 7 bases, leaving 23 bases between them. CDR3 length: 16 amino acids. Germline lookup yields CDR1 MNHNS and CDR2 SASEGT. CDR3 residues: CASSYRAGQVSIEAFF. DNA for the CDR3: TGTGCCAGCAGTTACCGCGCAGGGCAAGTTTCCATTGAAGCTTTCTTT.

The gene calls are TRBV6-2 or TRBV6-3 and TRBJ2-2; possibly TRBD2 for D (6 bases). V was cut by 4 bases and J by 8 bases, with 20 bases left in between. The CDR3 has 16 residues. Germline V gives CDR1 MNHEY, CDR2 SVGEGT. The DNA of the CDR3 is TGTGCCAGCAGTTCTTTCCTATCGGGAGTTAGTGGGGAGCTGTTTTTT. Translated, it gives CASSSFLSGVSGELFF.

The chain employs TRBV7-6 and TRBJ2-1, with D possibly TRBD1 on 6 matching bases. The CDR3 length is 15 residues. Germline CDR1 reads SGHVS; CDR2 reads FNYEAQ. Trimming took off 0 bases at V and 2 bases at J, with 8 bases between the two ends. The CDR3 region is CASSLADRTYNEQFF. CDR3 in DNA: TGTGCCAGCAGCTTAGCCGACAGGACCTACAATGAGCAGTTCTTC. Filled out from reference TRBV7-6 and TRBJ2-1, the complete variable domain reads GAGVSQSPRYKVTKRGQDVALRCDPISGHVSLYWYRQALGQGPEFLTYFNYEAQQDKSGLPNDRFSAERPEGSISTLTIQRTEQRDSAMYRCASSLADRTYNEQFFGPGTRLTVL.

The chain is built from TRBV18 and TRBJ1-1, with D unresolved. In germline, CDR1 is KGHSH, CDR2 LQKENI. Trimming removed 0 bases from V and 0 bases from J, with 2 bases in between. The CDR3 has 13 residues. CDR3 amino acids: CASSPPMNTEAFF. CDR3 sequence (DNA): TGTGCCAGCTCACCACCTATGAACACTGAAGCTTTCTTT.

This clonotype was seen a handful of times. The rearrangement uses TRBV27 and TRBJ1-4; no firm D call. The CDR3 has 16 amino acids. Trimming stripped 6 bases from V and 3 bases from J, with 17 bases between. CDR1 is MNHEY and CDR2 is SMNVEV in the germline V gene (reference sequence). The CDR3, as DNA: TGTGCCAGCAGCCCATACAAGATAGCAGCTAATGAAAAACTGTTTTTT. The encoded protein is CASSPYKIAANEKLFF.

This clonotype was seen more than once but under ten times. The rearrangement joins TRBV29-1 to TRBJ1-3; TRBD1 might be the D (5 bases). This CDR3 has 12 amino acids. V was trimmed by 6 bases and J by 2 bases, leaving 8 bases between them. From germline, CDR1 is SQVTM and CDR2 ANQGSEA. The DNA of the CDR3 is TGCAGCGTGGACACCCCTGGAAACACCATATATTTT. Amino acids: CSVDTPGNTIYF. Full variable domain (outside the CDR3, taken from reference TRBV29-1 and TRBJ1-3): SAVISQKPSRDICQRGTSLTIQCQVDSQVTMMFWYRQQPGQSLTLIATANQGSEATYESGFVIDKFPISRPNLTFSTLTVSNMSPEDSSIYLCSVDTPGNTIYFGEGSWLTVV.

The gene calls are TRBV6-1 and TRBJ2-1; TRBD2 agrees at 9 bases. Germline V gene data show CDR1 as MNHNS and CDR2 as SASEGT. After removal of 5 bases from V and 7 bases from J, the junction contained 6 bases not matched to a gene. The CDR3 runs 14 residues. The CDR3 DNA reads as TGTGCCAGCAGTTTAGGCGGGAGGGGGAATGAGCAGTTCTTC. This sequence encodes CASSLGGRGNEQFF.

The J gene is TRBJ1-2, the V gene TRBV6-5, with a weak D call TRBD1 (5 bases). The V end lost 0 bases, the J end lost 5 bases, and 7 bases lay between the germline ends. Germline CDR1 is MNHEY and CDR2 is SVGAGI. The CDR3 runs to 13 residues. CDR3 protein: CASSYSTGYGYTF. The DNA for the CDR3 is TGTGCCAGCAGTTACTCCACAGGTTATGGCTACACCTTC.

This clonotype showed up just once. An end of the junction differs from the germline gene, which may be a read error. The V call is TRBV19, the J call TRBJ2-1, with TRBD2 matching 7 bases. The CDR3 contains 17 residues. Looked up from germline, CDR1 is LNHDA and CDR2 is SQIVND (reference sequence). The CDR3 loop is CASSMWEGSGSHNEKFF. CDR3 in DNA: TGTGCCAGTAGTATGTGGGAGGGGAGCGGATCCCACAATGAGAAGTTCTTC.

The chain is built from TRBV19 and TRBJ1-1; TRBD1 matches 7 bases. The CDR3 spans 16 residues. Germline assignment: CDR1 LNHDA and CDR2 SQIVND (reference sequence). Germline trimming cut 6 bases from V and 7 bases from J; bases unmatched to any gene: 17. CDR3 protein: CASSLGDSTGFNEAFF. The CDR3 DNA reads TGTGCCAGTAGCCTTGGGGATTCGACAGGGTTCAATGAAGCTTTCTTT.

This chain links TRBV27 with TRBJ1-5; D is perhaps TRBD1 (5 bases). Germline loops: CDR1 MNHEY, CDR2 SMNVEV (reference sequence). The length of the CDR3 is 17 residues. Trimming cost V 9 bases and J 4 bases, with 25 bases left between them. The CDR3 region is CARSLSAWGSGNQPQHF. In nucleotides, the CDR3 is TGTGCCAGGAGCTTGTCTGCCTGGGGCTCGGGAAATCAGCCCCAGCATTTT.

Here the CDR3 DNA reads TGTGCCAGCAGGGGGGGAACAGGGCCCCATGATCAGCCCCAGCATTTT. Translated, it gives CASRGGTGPHDQPQHF. The rearrangement links TRBV12-3 or TRBV12-4 to TRBJ1-5; perhaps TRBD1 as D (6 bases). V lost 6 bases to trimming and J lost 5 bases, with 20 bases between them. CDR3 length equals 16 residues.

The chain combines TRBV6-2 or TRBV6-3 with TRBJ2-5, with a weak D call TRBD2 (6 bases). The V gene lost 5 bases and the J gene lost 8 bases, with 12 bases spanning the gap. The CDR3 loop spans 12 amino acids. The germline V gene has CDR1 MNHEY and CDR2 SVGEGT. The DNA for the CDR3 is TGTGCCAGCAGTCGTTCGGGAGTAACCCAGTACTTC. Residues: CASSRSGVTQYF.

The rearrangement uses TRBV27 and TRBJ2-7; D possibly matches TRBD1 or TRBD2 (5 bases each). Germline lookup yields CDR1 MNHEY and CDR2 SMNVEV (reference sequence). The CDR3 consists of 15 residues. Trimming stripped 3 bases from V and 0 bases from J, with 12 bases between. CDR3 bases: TGTGCCAGCAGTTTTGGGGACGCAATCTCCTACGAGCAGTACTTC. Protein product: CASSFGDAISYEQYF.